A selection of T cell receptor beta chains follows, all from one sample in a study of beta chain features in type 1 diabetes. Assay used: immunoSEQ multiplex PCR; TCRdb lists only in-frame clones, some missing. This table holds roughly 150,000 clones, 11% found once. Material for sequencing was central memory CD4+ T cells from blood. The origin of the receptors is a man aged 18 to 29 in good health. CDR3s include the opening cysteine and the closing phenylalanine or tryptophan. A D gene is named only where the DNA matches it firmly. Size is stated for part of the rows, as once, few or many counts, or as a class when the clone is expanded.

d_call	v_call	clone_size	j_call	cdr3_nt	cdr3_aa
.	TRBV30	.	TRBJ2-7	TGTGCCTGGAGTGTACGGGAGGGGGCCGAGCAGTACTTC	CAWSVREGAEQYF
.	TRBV7-2	.	TRBJ2-3	TGTGCCAGCAGCGCCCGCTGGGGTAGCAGATCAGATACGCAGTATTTT	CASSARWGSRSDTQYF
.	TRBV29-1	.	TRBJ2-3	TGCAGCGTTGATGCGGGGGCTCGCACAGATACGCAGTATTTT	CSVDAGARTDTQYF
TRBD2	TRBV25-1	few	TRBJ2-7	TGTGCCAGCCACTACTTTCGTGGCGGGAGTTCCGAGCAGTACTTC	CASHYFRGGSSEQYF
TRBD2	TRBV7-9	few	TRBJ2-5	TGTGCCAGCAGCCCAGGACTAGGCCGCGAGACCCAGTACTTC	CASSPGLGRETQYF
.	TRBV2	many	TRBJ2-5	TGTGCCAGCAGTGAAGCTACGGAGACCCAGTACTTC	CASSEATETQYF
.	TRBV10-3	few	TRBJ1-5	TGTGCCATCAGTGCTACGGGAACGAATCAGCCCCAGCATTTT	CAISATGTNQPQHF
TRBD1	TRBV7-7	few	TRBJ1-1	TGTGCCAGCAGCTGGGACAGTAACACTGAAGCTTTCTTT	CASSWDSNTEAFF
.	TRBV28	many	TRBJ2-4	TGTGCCAGCAGTCTCCGACAACTCGGAGGCATTCAGTACTTC	CASSLRQLGGIQYF
TRBD2	TRBV28	.	TRBJ2-3	TGTGCCGTCCTGACTAGCGGTGCCGCAGATACGCAGTATTTT	CAVLTSGAADTQYF
.	TRBV5-5	.	TRBJ1-6	TGTGCCAGCAGCTTGACCTTGTATAATTCACCCCTCCACTTT	CASSLTLYNSPLHF
.	TRBV5-6	few	TRBJ2-7	TGTGCCAGCAGCTTGGTCCCATACGAGCAGTACTTC	CASSLVPYEQYF